Below, 3 T cell receptor beta chains from the same sample are listed, as sequenced in a study of T cell responses to AZD1222 COVID-19 vaccine. Repertoires were generated with immunoSEQ multiplex PCR, while TCRdb's copy carries only in-frame clones and drops some. The sample carries 15,000 to 20,000 clones, roughly 89% recorded once. Sequenced here: peripheral blood, sampled 28 days after the second AZD1222 dose. The receptors were gathered from an adult who received the AZD1222 COVID-19 vaccine.

The chain recombines TRBV30 with TRBJ2-1; TRBD2 matches 10 bases. CDR3 length equals 16 residues. V was pared by 3 bases and J by 0 bases, with 5 bases of the junction left unmatched. Germline V gives CDR1 GTSNPN, CDR2 SVGIG (reference sequence). CDR3 loop: CAWSPGLASSYNEQFF. CDR3 bases: TGTGCCTGGAGCCCGGGACTAGCGAGCTCCTACAATGAGCAGTTCTTC.

Worth noting for this clone: The same CDR3 is also encoded by other DNA sequences in this sample. The genes are TRBV28 and TRBJ1-2; D gene unclear. V dropped 4 bases and J dropped 2 bases, with 11 bases sitting between them. The length of the CDR3 is 14 residues. Per the germline V gene, CDR1 is MDHEN and CDR2 is SYDVKM. The CDR3 DNA reads as TGTGCCAGCAGTTCCTCCCCCCTAAACTATGGCTACACCTTC. This codes for CASSSSPLNYGYTF.

The rearrangement uses TRBV19 and TRBJ2-3, with TRBD1 matching 12 bases. CDR1 is LNHDA, CDR2 SQIVND, per germline (reference sequence). The CDR3 loop spans 17 amino acids. J gave up 2 bases and V 1 base, and 4 bases lay outside the gene matches. The CDR3 region is CASSIAGTGGFTDTQYF. In nucleotides, the CDR3 is TGTGCCAGTAGTATAGCTGGGACAGGGGGCTTCACAGATACGCAGTATTTT.